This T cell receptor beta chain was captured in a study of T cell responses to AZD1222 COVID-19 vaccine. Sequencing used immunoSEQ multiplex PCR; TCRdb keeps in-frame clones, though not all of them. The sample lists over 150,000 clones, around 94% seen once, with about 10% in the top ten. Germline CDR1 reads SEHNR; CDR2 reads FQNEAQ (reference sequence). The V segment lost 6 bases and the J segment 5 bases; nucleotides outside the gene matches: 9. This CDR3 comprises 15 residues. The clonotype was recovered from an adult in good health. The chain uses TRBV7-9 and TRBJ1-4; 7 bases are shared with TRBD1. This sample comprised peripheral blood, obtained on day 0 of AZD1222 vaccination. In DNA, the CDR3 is TGTGCCAGCAGGGCAGGGGGGCGACCGAATGAAAAACTGTTTTTT. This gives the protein CASRAGGRPNEKLFF. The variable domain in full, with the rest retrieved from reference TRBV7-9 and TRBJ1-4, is DTGVSQNPRHKITKRGQNVTFRCDPISEHNRLYWYRQTLGQGPEFLTYFQNEAQLEKSRLLSDRFSAERPKGSFSTLEIQRTEQGDSAMYLCASRAGGRPNEKLFFGSGTQLSVL.